Given below is one TCR beta chain in context. The CDR3 spans 17 residues. Germline V gene lookup returns CDR1 MNHNS and CDR2 SASEGT. Trimming left V 3 bases short and J 0 bases short, with 12 bases between. This entry comes from a study of Ad26.COV2.S vaccination and SARS-CoV-2 variants. Overall study context: Ad26.COV2.S was injected intramuscularly once or twice, 56 days apart.

Sample treatment: some 20 received Ad26.COV2.S at low or high dose, single or two shots; roughly five received placebo; per-sample allocation not given. The investigators took samples on day 63 after the first vaccine or placebo injection. Assay: immunoSEQ multiplex PCR; the TCRdb copy retains only in-frame clones and omits some. The sample comprises about 400,000 clones, around nine tenths of which are singletons, and under 2% rests with the top ten. The rearrangement joins TRBV6-1 to TRBJ2-6; TRBD1 might be the D (5 bases). Material: peripheral blood, obtained in a trial of Ad26.COV2.S vaccine versus placebo. This TCR was recovered from a person between 18 and 65 years old who received the Ad26.COV2.S COVID-19 vaccine or a placebo. For the CDR3, the DNA is TGTGCCAGCAGTGACGGACACGGGTACTCTGGGGCCAACGTCCTGACTTTC. It yields the protein CASSDGHGYSGANVLTF.